This T cell receptor (beta chain) comes out of a study of T cells after yellow fever vaccination. Study overall: Low-cell-number fractions underwent preparation using SMART-Seq v4 Ultra Low Input. Study-wide results and limits: It was a small share of clonotypes that appeared in both CD4 and CD8 compartments. Contaminating bulk clonotypes could be abundant in FACS-sorted repertoires. A weaker secondary response peaked on day 5, the primary on day 15.

From germline, CDR1 is SGHRS and CDR2 YFSETQ. This CDR3 comprises 14 residues. V lost 4 bases and J 10 bases, leaving 17 bases between the germline ends. TCRdb recomputed calls from the 5' RACE reads with MiXCR, one row per CDR3 protein. Of roughly 120,000 distinct CDR3 sequences listed, roughly 6.8% are singletons. Only a few counts were recorded for this clonotype. The antigen remains undetermined. The rearrangement links TRBV5-1 to TRBJ1-4, with D possibly matching TRBD1 (5 bases). The sequences come from CD4+ T cells sorted from PBMCs, collected around 45 days after the first yellow fever vaccination. The TCR originated in a man aged 18 to 35 who received the YFV17D yellow fever vaccine. The CDR3, as DNA: TGCGCCAGCAGCCCGAACCTACAGGAGGGAAAACTGTTTTTT. Translated: CASSPNLQEGKLFF.